A selection of T cell receptor beta chains follows, all from one sample in a study of blood T cell repertoires in COVID-19. Produced via immunoSEQ multiplex PCR; TCRdb's table is partial and in-frame only. This sample has 390,000 or so clones; approximately 90% occur once, and the top ten carry approximately 1.5%. The sequencing sample was made of peripheral blood. These receptors came from a woman in her thirties with active or convalescent COVID-19. CDR3s include the opening cysteine and the closing phenylalanine or tryptophan. Fields, in order: D gene, V gene, J gene, clone size, CDR3 DNA, CDR3 protein. A D gene is named only where the DNA matches it firmly. Size is omitted from some rows. Given values are once, few, many or a class for expanded clones.

TRBD2	TRBV7-9	TRBJ2-1	once	TGTGCCAGCAGCCCGGGGCGGGAGGGCCCGGATGAGCAGTTCTTC	CASSPGREGPDEQFF
.	TRBV6-6	TRBJ1-5	.	TGTGCCAGCAGAACGGCCGGAGGGGTGACTAATCAGCCCCAGCATTTT	CASRTAGGVTNQPQHF
TRBD1	TRBV7-9	TRBJ1-2	.	TGTGCCAGCAGCCTAAAGACAGGGCTGACTTATGGCTACACCTTC	CASSLKTGLTYGYTF
TRBD2	TRBV11-2	TRBJ2-7	.	TGTGCCAGCAGCTTAGCTTGGGCTAGCGGGACCTACGAGCAGTACTTC	CASSLAWASGTYEQYF
.	TRBV25-1	TRBJ2-1	.	TGTGCCAGCAGTGAATCGGGACACCGATACAATGAGCAGTTCTTC	CASSESGHRYNEQFF
TRBD2	TRBV19	TRBJ2-5	.	TGTGCCAGTTCCGGGACTAGCGGAACATTTAAAGAGACCCAGTACTTC	CASSGTSGTFKETQYF
.	TRBV6-5	TRBJ2-5	.	TGTGCCAGCACCAGTTACGAGGGAGGTCGAGAGACCCAGTACTTC	CASTSYEGGRETQYF
.	TRBV11-1	TRBJ1-2	.	TGTGCCAGCAGCCTACCCGGGACTTATAACTATGGCTACACCTTC	CASSLPGTYNYGYTF
.	TRBV2	TRBJ1-2	.	TGTGCCAGCAAGCTTGTCGGGGGTCCCTATGGCTACACCTTC	CASKLVGGPYGYTF
TRBD1	TRBV4-1	TRBJ2-1	.	TGCGCCAGCAGCCTTACCGGGACAGGGAGCAACAATGAGCAGTTCTTC	CASSLTGTGSNNEQFF
TRBD1	TRBV11-1	TRBJ1-1	.	TGTGCCAGCAGCCCTGGACAGGGTCAGACTGAAGCTTTCTTT	CASSPGQGQTEAFF
TRBD1	TRBV14	TRBJ1-2	.	TGTGCCAGCAGCCGAGGACAGGGACCTCGGGGGTATGGCTACACCTTC	CASSRGQGPRGYGYTF
.	TRBV2	TRBJ1-1	.	TGTGCCAGTCCAAGCGGTGAACATTGGCGGGAATGGGACACTGAAGCTTTCTTT	CASPSGEHWREWDTEAFF
.	TRBV27	TRBJ1-5	.	TGTGCCAGCAGTCCCAACACGAATAGCAATCAGCCCCAGCATTTT	CASSPNTNSNQPQHF
.	TRBV4-1	TRBJ1-4	once	TGCGCCAGCAGCCAAGTGCGGGGGGAAAAACTGTTTTTT	CASSQVRGEKLFF
TRBD1	TRBV10-1	TRBJ1-2	once	TGCGCCAGCAGTGAAGGGACAGGTGATAACTATGGCTACACCTTC	CASSEGTGDNYGYTF
TRBD2	TRBV9	TRBJ2-3	.	TGTGCCAGCAGCGAACTAGCGGGAAGGGATACGCAGTATTTT	CASSELAGRDTQYF
.	TRBV14	TRBJ1-1	.	TGTGCCAGCAGCCCTGCGGGCACTGAAGCTTTCTTT	CASSPAGTEAFF
TRBD2	TRBV18	TRBJ2-7	.	TGTGCCAGCTCACCCTTTAGCGGGGACTACGAGCAGTACTTC	CASSPFSGDYEQYF
TRBD2	TRBV20-1	TRBJ2-7	.	TGCAGTGCTAGTCCAAGACTAGCGGGAGTGGGGGTCTTCGGCGAGCAGTACTTC	CSASPRLAGVGVFGEQYF
.	TRBV27	TRBJ2-7	.	TGTGCCAGCAGTGGGGACACCTACGAGCAGTACTTC	CASSGDTYEQYF
TRBD2	TRBV5-1	TRBJ2-7	.	TGCGCCAGCAGCTTGGATCCTAGCGGGGACTACGAGCAGTACTTC	CASSLDPSGDYEQYF
TRBD1	TRBV6-6	TRBJ1-2	.	TGTGCCAGCACCCCCGGGACAGCTAACTATGGCTACACCTTC	CASTPGTANYGYTF
.	TRBV12-3/TRBV12-4	TRBJ1-5	few	TGTGCCAGCCGACAGGACAATCAGCCCCAGCATTTT	CASRQDNQPQHF
TRBD1	TRBV19	TRBJ1-2	.	TGTGCCAGTAGTCCAGGCCGGGACAGGCCCCTTTCCGCGGCTAACTATGGCTACACCTTC	CASSPGRDRPLSAANYGYTF
.	TRBV9	TRBJ1-2	once	TGTGCCAGCAGCGTAGACGAAGGGAGCTATGGCTACACCTTC	CASSVDEGSYGYTF
TRBD2	TRBV11-2	TRBJ2-1	.	TGTGCCAGCAGCCCCCGATGGACTAGCGGGAGCTCCTACAATGAGCAGTTCTTC	CASSPRWTSGSSYNEQFF
.	TRBV6-1	TRBJ1-1	.	TGTGCCAGCAGTGAAATCGACACTGAAGCTTTCTTT	CASSEIDTEAFF
.	TRBV10-2	TRBJ2-2	.	TGCGCCAGCAGTCGGTTTGCTACCGGGGAGCTGTTTTTT	CASSRFATGELFF
TRBD1	TRBV3-1/TRBV3-2	TRBJ1-4	.	TGTGCCAGCAGCCACAGACAGGGAGTTGGTGAAAAACTGTTTTTT	CASSHRQGVGEKLFF
TRBD2	TRBV4-2	TRBJ2-3	.	TGTGCCAGCAGCCAAGATTGGCGGGGGGGAGCAGATACGCAGTATTTT	CASSQDWRGGADTQYF
TRBD2	TRBV5-6	TRBJ2-1	.	TGTGCCAGCAGCCTGGCGGGACTAGCGGGGCACAATGAGCAGTTCTTC	CASSLAGLAGHNEQFF
TRBD2	TRBV5-1	TRBJ2-1	.	TGCGCCAGCAGCTACCAGGCTAGCGGACAAAGCTCCTACAATGAGCAGTTCTTC	CASSYQASGQSSYNEQFF
TRBD2	TRBV15	TRBJ2-2	once	TGTGCCACCAGCAACGGGGTAGCGGGGTCGCGGGAGCTGTTTTTT	CATSNGVAGSRELFF
.	TRBV9	TRBJ1-1	.	TGTGCCAGCAGCGTTTCCGAAGGACTGGGGAACACTGAAGCTTTCTTT	CASSVSEGLGNTEAFF
.	TRBV5-6	TRBJ1-2	.	TGTGCCAGCAGCTTGGACAAATTTGGCTACACCTTC	CASSLDKFGYTF
TRBD1	TRBV7-6	TRBJ1-1	once	TGTGCCAGCAGCTCACCGACAGGGTATGCTATGAACACTGAAGCTTTCTTT	CASSSPTGYAMNTEAFF
.	TRBV6-1	TRBJ2-7	.	TGTGCCAGCAGTGAACGGGGGAGCTCCTACGAGCAGTACTTC	CASSERGSSYEQYF
TRBD2	TRBV6-5	TRBJ2-4	.	TGTGCCAGCGGGTCTAGCGGCCTAGCCAAAAACATTCAGTACTTC	CASGSSGLAKNIQYF
.	TRBV7-8	TRBJ1-5	.	TGTGCCAGCGGGCCCACAAGGGGGTTTCAGCCCCAGCATTTT	CASGPTRGFQPQHF
TRBD1	TRBV19	TRBJ2-5	.	TGTGCCAGTCCTAGGGGGCTGGAGACCCAGTACTTC	CASPRGLETQYF
.	TRBV6-4	TRBJ1-5	.	TGTGCCAGCAGTGAACAGGCCTATAGCAATCAGCCCCAGCATTTT	CASSEQAYSNQPQHF
.	TRBV10-1	TRBJ2-7	.	TGCGCCAGCAGTGAGTCGAAACGGGAGCTCCCCGAGCAGTACTTC	CASSESKRELPEQYF
TRBD1	TRBV27	TRBJ1-2	.	TGTGCCAGCAGTTTAACAGGACAGGGTGCCTTTAGCTATGGCTACACCTTC	CASSLTGQGAFSYGYTF
TRBD1	TRBV6-1	TRBJ1-2	.	TGTGCCAGCAGTGAATATAGACAGGGGGCTTATGGCTACACCTTC	CASSEYRQGAYGYTF
.	TRBV5-1	TRBJ1-2	.	TGCGCCAGCAGCTTGGAATCAGCTAACTATGGCTACACCTTC	CASSLESANYGYTF
.	TRBV20-1	TRBJ2-7	.	TGCAGTGCTGCAGGGATGAGTGGGCAGTACTTC	CSAAGMSGQYF
TRBD1	TRBV5-1	TRBJ1-6	few	TGCGCCAGCAGCTTTAATCGTCCAGGGGGAGATAATTCACCCCTCCACTTT	CASSFNRPGGDNSPLHF
TRBD2	TRBV30	TRBJ2-5	.	TGTGCCTGGAGGGGCGGGAGTGTTGGAGAGACCCAGTACTTC	CAWRGGSVGETQYF
.	TRBV10-3	TRBJ1-5	many	TGTGCCATCAGTGAGTCAGAGGGAGTTCAGCCCCAGCATTTT	CAISESEGVQPQHF
TRBD1	TRBV5-1	TRBJ2-5	.	TGCGCCAGCAGCCAAGGGACAGTCGAATGGACAGAGACCCAGTACTTC	CASSQGTVEWTETQYF
.	TRBV9	TRBJ1-4	.	TGTGCCAGCAGCGGTCACTCAACCACCGGTGAAAAACTGTTTTTT	CASSGHSTTGEKLFF
TRBD2	TRBV4-2	TRBJ2-2	.	TGTGCCAGCCGTGCCCTAACGGGAGGTGCCACCGGGGAGCTGTTTTTT	CASRALTGGATGELFF